This TCR beta chain stems from a study of blood T cell repertoires in COVID-19. The protocol was immunoSEQ multiplex PCR, while the TCRdb copy is restricted to in-frame clones and leaves out a portion. The table has roughly 81,000 clones, more than 75% seen once. The V gene's germline CDR1 is MDHEN and CDR2 SYDVKM. This CDR3 contains 13 residues. The V segment lost 6 bases and the J segment 6 bases; nucleotides outside the gene matches: 6. Specimen: peripheral blood. V and J are TRBV28 and TRBJ1-2; 8 bases match TRBD1. This clonotype was sampled from a man in his sixties with acute or convalescent COVID-19. CDR3 DNA sequence: TGTGCCAGCAGAATGGGACAGGCTAATGGCTACACCTTC. This codes for CASRMGQANGYTF.